This note documents a single T cell receptor beta chain sequence. Its specificity is unknown. This entry is derived from a study of T cells and Merkel cell carcinoma outcomes. The V segment lost 0 bases and the J segment 8 bases; nucleotides outside the gene matches: 5. The CDR3 length is 15 residues. CDR1 is SGDLS, CDR2 YYNGEE, per germline. Overall study results and limits: Reportedly, T-cell repertoire with density predicts Merkel cell carcinoma outcomes.

TCRdb's copy holds only in-frame clones and misses some; the assay was immunoSEQ multiplex PCR. The data contain approximately 10,000 clones, around 95% of them seen just once; the ten biggest clones take up approximately 1%. What was sequenced was tumor tissue from Merkel cell carcinoma. The chain employs TRBV9 and TRBJ1-4; 9 bases agree with TRBD1. The clonotype was recovered from a human donor with Merkel cell carcinoma. CDR3 in amino acids: CASSVAGTGGEKLFF. The CDR3 bases are TGTGCCAGCAGCGTAGCTGGCACAGGGGGCGAAAAACTGTTTTTT.